The 16 T cell receptor beta chains reported below all come from one sample, sequenced in a study of shared clonotypes between healthy human individuals. Clones were sequenced by immunoSEQ multiplex PCR, and TCRdb holds only the in-frame ones, with some missing. The table shows under 1,900,000 clones, with just under 99% occurring only once. Sequenced: naive CD4+ T cells sorted from blood. Subset meaning: CD45RA+ positively selected. These receptors were collected from a man aged 25-40 years in good health.

The chain is built from TRBV2 and TRBJ2-1; 7 nucleotides line up with TRBD1. The germline V gene has CDR1 SNHLY and CDR2 FYNNEI. V shed 6 bases, J shed 7 bases, and the junction held 6 bases outside the gene matches. The CDR3 covers 13 residues. The DNA of the CDR3 is TGTGCCAGCAGCTTCGACAGGGATAATGAGCAGTTCTTC. This codes for CASSFDRDNEQFF. Full variable domain (missing parts from reference TRBV2 and TRBJ2-1): EPEVTQTPSHQVTQMGQEVILRCVPISNHLYFYWYRQILGQKVEFLVSFYNNEISEKSEIFDDQFSVERPDGSNFTLKIRSTKLEDSAMYFCASSFDRDNEQFFGPGTRLTVL.

Details on this clone: Other DNA sequences in this specimen translate into the identical CDR3. The genes are TRBV30 and TRBJ2-7, with 7 bases fitting TRBD2. The CDR3 runs to 14 residues. V shed 0 bases, J shed 2 bases, and the junction held 4 bases outside the gene matches. Germline CDR1 and CDR2: GTSNPN and SVGIG (reference sequence). CDR3 in amino acids: CAWSVTGLAYEQYF. The CDR3 DNA reads TGTGCCTGGAGTGTAACCGGACTAGCCTACGAGCAGTACTTC.

This clone occurred once. This rearrangement joins TRBV14 to TRBJ2-7, with 10 bases fitting TRBD2. Losses at the gene ends were 0 bases for V and 6 bases for J; bases not matched to a gene: 5. Germline V gene sequence: CDR1 SGHDN, CDR2 FVKESK. The length of the CDR3 is 15 residues. CDR3: CASSQELAGVGEQYF. CDR3 DNA: TGTGCCAGCAGCCAAGAGCTAGCGGGAGTAGGCGAGCAGTACTTC.

The rearrangement uses TRBV2 and TRBJ2-3, with 11 bases that match TRBD2. The CDR3 sequence is 14 residues long. V dropped 7 bases and J dropped 1; count of bases not matched to a gene: 1. In germline, CDR1 is SNHLY, CDR2 FYNNEI. The CDR3 DNA reads TGTGCCAGCATGGGACTAGCGGGCACAGATACGCAGTATTTT. Translated: CASMGLAGTDTQYF.

The chain carries TRBV6-1 and TRBJ1-2; the match to TRBD1 covers 8 bases. The CDR3 is made up of 13 amino acids. V lost 5 bases to trimming and J lost 6 bases; unmatched junction nucleotides: 5. The V gene's germline CDR1 is MNHNS and CDR2 SASEGT. CDR3 in DNA: TGTGCCAGCAGTCGGACAGGGAGCGATGGCTACACCTTC. It encodes CASSRTGSDGYTF.

V and J are TRBV2 and TRBJ2-5, with D unresolved. Germline CDR1 SNHLY, CDR2 FYNNEI. The CDR3 consists of 13 residues. V was pared by 3 bases and J by 3 bases, with 8 bases between. The CDR3 loop is CASSDGQEETQYF. CDR3 coding DNA: TGTGCCAGCAGTGATGGGCAGGAAGAGACCCAGTACTTC.

The chain couples TRBV7-2 to TRBJ1-2; a possible D gene is TRBD1 (6 bases). V was shortened by 2 bases and J by 3 bases, with 10 bases between the two germline ends. The CDR3 loop spans 14 amino acids. Germline values: CDR1 SGHTA, CDR2 FQGNSA. DNA for the CDR3: TGTGCCAGCAGCTTAACACAGGGCTACTATGGCTACACCTTC. Translation: CASSLTQGYYGYTF. Full variable domain (rest looked up from reference TRBV7-2 and TRBJ1-2): GAGVSQSPSNKVTEKGKDVELRCDPISGHTALYWYRQSLGQGLEFLIYFQGNSAPDKSGLPSDRFSAERTGGSVSTLTIQRTQQEDSAVYLCASSLTQGYYGYTFGSGTRLTVV.

The chain couples TRBV7-9 to TRBJ2-7, with 7 positions matching TRBD1. The length of the CDR3 is 17 residues. V gave up 1 base and J gave up 2 bases; unmatched junction bases: 11. In germline, CDR1 is SEHNR, CDR2 FQNEAQ (reference sequence). In DNA, the CDR3 is TGTGCCAGCAGCTTAGGGGGGACAGAAATTTTTCCCTACGAGCAGTACTTC. The encoded protein is CASSLGGTEIFPYEQYF.

This chain connects TRBV10-3 to TRBJ2-1; 9 nucleotides align to TRBD2. Germline CDR1 and CDR2: ENHRY and SYGVKD. With V trimmed by 10 bases and J by 6 bases, 7 bases remained unmatched. The CDR3 covers 13 residues. The CDR3 sequence is CATGPSGTNEQFF. The CDR3 DNA follows: TGTGCCACAGGTCCTAGCGGGACCAATGAGCAGTTCTTC.

With respect to this clone: The same CDR3 arises from other DNA sequences in this sample as well. In DNA form, the CDR3 reads TGTGCCAGCAGTTTTCCAGGTTCCGGGGCCAACGTCCTGACTTTC. This translates into CASSFPGSGANVLTF. The chain uses TRBV28 and TRBJ2-6; D not resolved. Germline V lookup: CDR1 MDHEN, CDR2 SYDVKM. There are 15 residues in the CDR3. Trimming left V 3 bases short and J 4 bases short, with 10 bases between.

The V call is TRBV7-9, the J call TRBJ2-7; a weak D match, TRBD2 (5 bases). V was cut by 6 bases and J by 5 bases, with 8 bases left in between. CDR3 length: 11 residues. The germline CDR1 and CDR2 sequences are SEHNR and FQNEAQ (reference sequence). In DNA form, the CDR3 reads TGTGCCAGCAGGGTCGGGGACGAGCAGTACTTC. Translated: CASRVGDEQYF.

The V and J genes are TRBV10-3 and TRBJ1-1, with unresolved D. The length of the CDR3 is 14 residues. Trimming cost V 2 bases and J 1 base, with 8 bases left between them. Germline loops: CDR1 ENHRY, CDR2 SYGVKD. This CDR3 reads CAISEPQRNTEAFF. The CDR3 DNA sequence: TGTGCCATCAGTGAGCCGCAGAGGAACACTGAAGCTTTCTTT.

The chain uses TRBV5-6 and TRBJ2-5; the match to TRBD1 covers 10 bases. The CDR3 sequence is 15 residues long. The germline gives CDR1 SGHDT, CDR2 YYEEEE. Germline trimming cut 4 bases from V and 3 bases from J; bases unmatched to any gene: 6. CDR3 sequence (DNA): TGTGCCAGCAGCGGAACCGGGACAGGGGAAGAGACCCAGTACTTC. This gives the protein CASSGTGTGEETQYF.

This chain uses TRBV5-1 with TRBJ1-2; TRBD1 matches at 8 bases. In germline, CDR1 is SGHRS, CDR2 YFSETQ. CDR3 length: 14 residues. J lost 8 bases, V lost 4 bases, and 10 bases had no gene match. CDR3 loop: CASSDPGTGEGYTF. CDR3 DNA sequence: TGCGCCAGCAGCGACCCCGGGACAGGAGAAGGCTACACCTTC.

On this clone itself: Other DNA sequences in the sample encode the same CDR3. The chain is built from TRBV2 and TRBJ1-5; 7 positions match TRBD1. Unmatched junction bases numbered 5, after V lost 4 bases and J lost 5 bases. Germline V gives CDR1 SNHLY, CDR2 FYNNEI. CDR3 size: 14 residues. Written as DNA, the CDR3 is TGTGCCAGCAGTGGAACAGGGGAGGATCAGCCCCAGCATTTT. This codes for CASSGTGEDQPQHF. The full variable domain, in which reference TRBV2 and TRBJ1-5 provide the parts outside the CDR3, is EPEVTQTPSHQVTQMGQEVILRCVPISNHLYFYWYRQILGQKVEFLVSFYNNEISEKSEIFDDQFSVERPDGSNFTLKIRSTKLEDSAMYFCASSGTGEDQPQHFGDGTRLSIL.

The gene calls are TRBV6-6 and TRBJ1-1; D not certain. Germline CDR1 is MNHNY and CDR2 is SVGAGI (reference sequence). The CDR3 extends over 14 amino acids. V lost 0 bases to trimming and J lost 3 bases, with 8 bases between them. CDR3 loop: CASSYSRDYTEAFF. The DNA of the CDR3 is TGTGCCAGCAGTTACTCCAGAGACTACACTGAAGCTTTCTTT.